This passage covers 20 T cell receptor beta chains from one sample sequenced in a study of T cell responses to AZD1222 COVID-19 vaccine (dated by TCRdb to the early 2020s). Read against the paper, the sample's time point label means: about 28 days (+/-7) after the second vaccine dose. The library came from the immunoSEQ multiplex PCR assay. TCRdb retrieved this table from immuneACCESS and kept in-frame rearrangements only. Not all clones are present; in checked studies, unresolved V genes account for under half, and no reason is known for the remainder. Across this sample there are about 140,000 clones, with 88% seen only once. The top ten hold 3.1% of the sample. This sample comprised peripheral blood, obtained 28 days after the second AZD1222 dose. Receptor source: an adult who received the AZD1222 COVID-19 vaccine.

This chain uses TRBV28 with TRBJ2-1; D gene unclear. This CDR3 comprises 15 residues. V was cut by 2 bases and J by 6 bases, with 14 bases left in between. Germline V gives CDR1 MDHEN, CDR2 SYDVKM. CDR3 amino acids: CASSLDPPVINEQFF. As DNA, the CDR3 is TGTGCCAGCAGTTTAGACCCCCCCGTCATCAATGAGCAGTTCTTC.

The J gene is TRBJ1-1, the V gene TRBV30, with D unclear. The V end was cut by 5 bases, the J end by 1 base, with 5 bases between. The germline gives CDR1 GTSNPN, CDR2 SVGIG (reference sequence). CDR3 length: 11 residues. CDR3 loop: CAWGQNTEAFF. The CDR3 bases are TGTGCCTGGGGCCAGAACACTGAAGCTTTCTTT. The variable domain in full, with the rest retrieved from reference TRBV30 and TRBJ1-1, is SQTIHQWPATLVQPVGSPLSLECTVEGTSNPNLYWYRQAAGRGLQLLFYSVGIGQISSEVPQNLSASRPQDRQFILSSKKLLLSDSGFYLCAWGQNTEAFFGQGTRLTVV.

This clone was counted once. The rearrangement links TRBV27 to TRBJ2-3; D not resolved. Per the germline V gene, CDR1 is MNHEY and CDR2 is SMNVEV (reference sequence). The CDR3 covers 12 residues. Trimming took 5 bases from V and 1 from J, leaving 4 bases between them. The CDR3 coding sequence is TGTGCCAGCAGTCCCCGCACAGATACGCAGTATTTT. This translates into CASSPRTDTQYF.

In regard to this clone: Other DNA sequences in this specimen translate into the identical CDR3. The chain joins TRBV7-3 to TRBJ2-2; the match to TRBD1 covers 7 bases. This CDR3 is 13 amino acids long. Losses at the gene ends were 3 bases for V and 6 bases for J; bases not matched to a gene: 1. The germline CDR1 and CDR2 sequences are SGHTA and FQGTGA. CDR3 DNA: TGTGCCAGCAGCTTTCAGGGGGCCGGGGAGCTGTTTTTT. Protein sequence: CASSFQGAGELFF.

This rearrangement joins TRBV4-2 to TRBJ2-1, with 8 bases aligning to TRBD1. Germline loops: CDR1 LGHNA, CDR2 YNFKEQ. Trimming removed 3 bases from V and 6 bases from J; junction bases left unmatched: 10. The length of the CDR3 is 16 residues. The CDR3 spells CASSHGGQGPLNEQFF. The CDR3 nucleotides are TGTGCCAGCAGCCACGGAGGACAGGGACCGCTCAATGAGCAGTTCTTC.

V is TRBV6-5 and J is TRBJ1-5; 9 nucleotides align to TRBD1. The germline V gene encodes CDR1 MNHEY and CDR2 SVGAGI. The CDR3 has 15 amino acids. With 7 bases clipped from V and 4 bases from J, the junction kept 8 bases outside the gene matches. Here the CDR3 DNA reads TGTGCCAGCACCCGAACAGGGGGCCGGAATCAGCCCCAGCATTTT. Its translation: CASTRTGGRNQPQHF.

The J gene is TRBJ1-5, the V gene TRBV28; no reliable D call. There are 14 residues in the CDR3. V lost 5 bases, J lost 6 bases, and 14 bases lay in between. Germline CDR1 reads MDHEN; CDR2 reads SYDVKM. CDR3 sequence reads: CASSRLGVGQPQHF. Written as DNA, the CDR3 is TGTGCCAGCAGTCGCCTAGGTGTAGGTCAGCCCCAGCATTTT.

The J gene is TRBJ1-1, the V gene TRBV30; 7 positions agree with TRBD1. The CDR3 covers 14 residues. Germline V gene data show CDR1 as GTSNPN and CDR2 as SVGIG (reference sequence). J gave up 8 bases and V 2 bases, and 11 bases lay outside the gene matches. The CDR3, as DNA: TGTGCCTGGAGTCGAACAGGGGCGAGGGAAGAAGCTTTCTTT. Residues: CAWSRTGAREEAFF.

The chain carries TRBV11-2 and TRBJ1-2; TRBD1 aligns across 7 bases. The CDR3 is made up of 17 amino acids. The ends lost 3 bases at V and 2 bases at J; junction bases unmatched: 12. Germline V gene sequence: CDR1 SGHAT, CDR2 FQNNGV. CDR3 nucleotides: TGTGCCAGCAGCTTGGGGGTGGTGTCAGGGGGAAACTATGGCTACACCTTC. This sequence encodes CASSLGVVSGGNYGYTF.

This clone was seen only once. The chain uses TRBV7-8 and TRBJ1-1; D gene uncertain. V lost 3 bases and J 1 base, leaving 6 bases between the germline ends. The CDR3 has 13 residues. Germline V gives CDR1 SGHVS, CDR2 FQNEAQ. The CDR3 DNA follows: TGTGCCAGCAGCTTGGAAGGGAACACTGAAGCTTTCTTT. This encodes CASSLEGNTEAFF.

The V and J genes are TRBV7-9 and TRBJ1-2; D gene ambiguous. Germline V CDR1 and CDR2: SEHNR, FQNEAQ (reference sequence). V was clipped by 10 bases and J by 4 bases, with 10 bases between them. CDR3 size: 11 residues. The CDR3 DNA is TGTGCCACCTTATCTGGCTATGGCTACACCTTC. Its protein is CATLSGYGYTF.

The chain joins TRBV19 to TRBJ2-6, with D maybe TRBD1 (5 bases). This CDR3 spans 17 amino acids. CDR1 and CDR2 (germline): LNHDA, SQIVND (reference sequence). Deletions cut 2 bases from V and 0 bases from J, with 11 bases between. CDR3 DNA sequence: TGTGCCAGTAGTATATCGACAGCTGACTCTGGGGCCAACGTCCTGACTTTC. It codes for CASSISTADSGANVLTF.

V and J are TRBV7-2 and TRBJ1-2; D not certain. The CDR3 has 14 amino acids. Germline values: CDR1 SGHTA, CDR2 FQGNSA. V shed 0 bases and J shed 10 bases, with 15 bases lying between them. The CDR3, as DNA: TGTGCCAGCAGCTTAGCGACGGAAAGCGGAATCTACACCTTC. Translating it yields CASSLATESGIYTF.

The V gene is TRBV9, the J gene TRBJ1-2, with a tentative D call TRBD1 (5 bases). The CDR3 runs 14 residues. V dropped 2 bases and J dropped 7 bases, with 15 bases sitting between them. CDR1 and CDR2 from the germline V gene are SGDLS and YYNGEE. The CDR3 reads CASSVDNRQGGYTF. The CDR3 region has the DNA TGTGCCAGCAGCGTTGACAACAGGCAGGGTGGCTACACCTTC.

V gene TRBV5-1 combines with J gene TRBJ1-6, with TRBD1 as a possible D gene (5 bases). CDR3 length: 14 amino acids. Germline V gives CDR1 SGHRS, CDR2 YFSETQ. V lost 3 bases to trimming and J lost 7 bases, with 11 bases between them. CDR3 sequence (DNA): TGCGCCAGCAGCTCCGGGACGGGAAATTCACCCCTCCACTTT. It translates to CASSSGTGNSPLHF.

In DNA form, the CDR3 reads TGTGCCAGCAGCCCGAGCGGGGGTCGGGTGGATGAGCAGTTCTTC. It is translated as CASSPSGGRVDEQFF. This chain uses TRBV27 with TRBJ2-1; 8 bases match TRBD2. After removal of 6 bases from V and 8 bases from J, the junction contained 12 bases not matched to a gene. The CDR3 sequence is 15 residues long. CDR1 MNHEY and CDR2 SMNVEV come from the germline V gene (reference sequence).

The chain couples TRBV9 to TRBJ1-3; no clear D. Between the trimmed V and J ends, which lost 0 bases and 1 base, there was a span of 20 bases. CDR3 size: 19 residues. The germline V gene has CDR1 SGDLS and CDR2 YYNGEE. The CDR3 bases are TGTGCCAGCAGCGTAGGTATTCCCCGCCTGGGGAGTTCTGGAAACACCATATATTTT. Protein: CASSVGIPRLGSSGNTIYF.

The V and J genes are TRBV13 and TRBJ2-7; TRBD2 matches at 9 bases. Germline CDR1 reads PRHDT; CDR2 reads FYEKMQ (reference sequence). This CDR3 is 15 amino acids long. V shed 3 bases, J shed 3 bases, and the junction held 6 bases outside the gene matches. The chain's CDR3 is CASSLRREGLYEQYF. DNA of the CDR3: TGTGCCAGCAGCTTGCGGCGGGAGGGCCTCTACGAGCAGTACTTC.

The J gene is TRBJ1-3, the V gene TRBV10-3, with D perhaps TRBD1 (5 bases). Trimming took 6 bases from V and 0 from J, leaving 12 bases between them. The CDR3 consists of 15 residues. Germline V gene sequence: CDR1 ENHRY, CDR2 SYGVKD. The CDR3: CAISPGTDSGNTIYF. The CDR3 nucleotides are TGTGCCATCAGCCCTGGGACGGACTCTGGAAACACCATATATTTT.

The J gene is TRBJ2-7, the V gene TRBV10-3; D may be TRBD2 (6 bases). Germline V gene lookup returns CDR1 ENHRY and CDR2 SYGVKD. The CDR3 has 13 amino acids. V lost 6 bases to trimming and J lost 2 bases, with 11 bases between them. CDR3 coding DNA: TGTGCCATCAGGCCAGGGACTCCCTACGAGCAGTACTTC. It codes for CAIRPGTPYEQYF.